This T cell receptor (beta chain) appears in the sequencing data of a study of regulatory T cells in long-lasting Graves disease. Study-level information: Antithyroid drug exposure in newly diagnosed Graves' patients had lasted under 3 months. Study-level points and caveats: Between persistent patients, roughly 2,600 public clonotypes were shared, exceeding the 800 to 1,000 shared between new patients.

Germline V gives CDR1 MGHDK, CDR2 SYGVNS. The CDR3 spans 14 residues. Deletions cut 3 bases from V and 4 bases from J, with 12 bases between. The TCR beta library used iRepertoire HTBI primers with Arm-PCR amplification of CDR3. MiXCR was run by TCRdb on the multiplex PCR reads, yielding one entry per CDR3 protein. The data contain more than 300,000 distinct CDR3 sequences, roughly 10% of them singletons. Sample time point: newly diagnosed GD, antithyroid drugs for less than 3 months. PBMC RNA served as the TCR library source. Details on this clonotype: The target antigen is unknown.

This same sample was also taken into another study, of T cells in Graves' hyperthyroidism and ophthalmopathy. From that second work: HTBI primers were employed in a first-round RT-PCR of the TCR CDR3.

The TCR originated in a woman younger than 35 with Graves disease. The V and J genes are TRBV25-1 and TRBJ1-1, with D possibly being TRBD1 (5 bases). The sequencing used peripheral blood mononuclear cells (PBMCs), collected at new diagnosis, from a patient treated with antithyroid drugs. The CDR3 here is CASSDLGPFTEAFF. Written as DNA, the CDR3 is TGTGCCAGCAGTGACCTGGGACCATTCACTGAAGCTTTCTTT.